This TCR beta chain was found in a study of a mutant IDH1 vaccine in newly diagnosed glioma. Study overall: Patients were pretreated with radiotherapy, temozolomide, or both, mostly both.

Study-wide results and limits: Pseudoprogression looked unconnected to shifts in top peripheral T cell clonotypes.

With 5 bases removed from V and 0 bases from J, the gap between germline ends came to 14 bases. Germline values: CDR1 SEHNR, CDR2 FQNEAQ (reference sequence). The CDR3 loop spans 15 amino acids. The time point denotes: week 35, safety follow-up. Vaccination used 300 ug of mutant IDH1 20-mer peptide per dose, with topical imiquimod. New WHO grade 3 or 4 astrocytomas that were IDH1-mutant and ATRX-lost had been found in donors. Sequenced by immunoSEQ multiplex PCR; TCRdb stores in-frame clones only, minus some. The table lists about 60,000 clones, around 84% of them singletons. Note on this clone: Its antigen is currently unknown.

The TCR sequence derives from a man aged 25 to 45 with glioma. The source was PBMCs, collected from a glioma patient whose treatment included an IDH1 peptide vaccine. This rearrangement joins TRBV7-9 to TRBJ2-7; the D call may be TRBD1 or TRBD2 (5 bases each). CDR3 in DNA: TGTGCCAGCAGCCTAACGAGGGGTCTCTCCTACGAGCAGTACTTC. It translates to CASSLTRGLSYEQYF.